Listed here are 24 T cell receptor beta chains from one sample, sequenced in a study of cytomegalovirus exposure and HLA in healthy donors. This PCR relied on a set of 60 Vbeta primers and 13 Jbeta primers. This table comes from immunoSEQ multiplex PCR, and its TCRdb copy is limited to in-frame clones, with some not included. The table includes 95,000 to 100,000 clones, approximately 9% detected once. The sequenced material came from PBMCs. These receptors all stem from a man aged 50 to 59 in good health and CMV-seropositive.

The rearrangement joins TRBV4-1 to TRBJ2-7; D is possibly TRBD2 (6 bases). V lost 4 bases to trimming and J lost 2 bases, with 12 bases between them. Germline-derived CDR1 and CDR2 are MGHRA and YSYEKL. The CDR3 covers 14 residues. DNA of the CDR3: TGCGCCAGCAGCCCCCGGGACTTAACCTACGAGCAGTACTTC. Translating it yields CASSPRDLTYEQYF.

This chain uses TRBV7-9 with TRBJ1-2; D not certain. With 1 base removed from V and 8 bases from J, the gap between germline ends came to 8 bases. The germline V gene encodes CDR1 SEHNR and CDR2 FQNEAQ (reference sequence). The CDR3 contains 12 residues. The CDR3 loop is CASSLVESGYTF. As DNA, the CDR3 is TGTGCCAGCAGCTTAGTAGAGTCCGGCTACACCTTC.

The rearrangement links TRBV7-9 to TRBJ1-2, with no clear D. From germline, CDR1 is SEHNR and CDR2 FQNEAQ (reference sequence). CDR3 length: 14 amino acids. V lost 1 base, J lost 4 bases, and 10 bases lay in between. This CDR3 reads CASSLVAGSYGYTF. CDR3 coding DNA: TGTGCCAGCAGCTTAGTCGCGGGCAGCTATGGCTACACCTTC.

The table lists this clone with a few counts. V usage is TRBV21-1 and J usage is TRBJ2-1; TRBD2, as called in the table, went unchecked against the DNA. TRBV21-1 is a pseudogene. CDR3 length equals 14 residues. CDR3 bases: TGTGCCAGAAAGGTCGGGAGCTCCTACAATGAGCAGTTCTTC. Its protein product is CARKVGSSYNEQFF.

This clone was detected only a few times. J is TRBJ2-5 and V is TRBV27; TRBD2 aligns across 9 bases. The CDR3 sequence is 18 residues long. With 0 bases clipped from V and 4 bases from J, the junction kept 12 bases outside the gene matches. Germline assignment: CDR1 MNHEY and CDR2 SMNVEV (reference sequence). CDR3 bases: TGTGCCAGCAGTTTATCGATTTTGCTAGCGGGGAAGGCAGAGACCCAGTACTTC. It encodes CASSLSILLAGKAETQYF.

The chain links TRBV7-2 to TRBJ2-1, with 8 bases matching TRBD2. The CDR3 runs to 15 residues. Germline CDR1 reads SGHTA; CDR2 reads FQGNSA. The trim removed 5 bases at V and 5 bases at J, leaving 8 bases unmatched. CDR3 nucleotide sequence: TGTGCCAGCAGCCCTTTAGCGGGGTATAACAATGAGCAGTTCTTC. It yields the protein CASSPLAGYNNEQFF. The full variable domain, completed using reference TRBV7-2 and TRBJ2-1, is GAGVSQSPSNKVTEKGKDVELRCDPISGHTALYWYRQSLGQGLEFLIYFQGNSAPDKSGLPSDRFSAERTGGSVSTLTIQRTQQEDSAVYLCASSPLAGYNNEQFFGPGTRLTVL.

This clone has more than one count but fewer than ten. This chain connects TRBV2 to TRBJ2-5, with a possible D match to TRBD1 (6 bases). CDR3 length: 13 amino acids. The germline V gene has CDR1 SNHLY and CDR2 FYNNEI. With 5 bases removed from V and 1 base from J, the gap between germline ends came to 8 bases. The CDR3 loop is CASSRDTQETQYF. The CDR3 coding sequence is TGTGCCAGCAGTCGGGACACCCAAGAGACCCAGTACTTC.

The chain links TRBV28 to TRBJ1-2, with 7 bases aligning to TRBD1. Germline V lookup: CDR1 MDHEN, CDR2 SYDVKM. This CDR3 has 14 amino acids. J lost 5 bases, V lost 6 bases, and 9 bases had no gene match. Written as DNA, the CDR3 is TGTGCCAGCAGCCCAGGGGGGTGGGGGTATGGCTACACCTTC. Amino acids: CASSPGGWGYGYTF.

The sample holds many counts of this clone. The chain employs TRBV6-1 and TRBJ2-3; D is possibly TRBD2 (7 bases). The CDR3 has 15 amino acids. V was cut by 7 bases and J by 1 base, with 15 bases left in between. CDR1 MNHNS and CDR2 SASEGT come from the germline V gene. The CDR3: CASTQRGGGTDTQYF. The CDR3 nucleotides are TGTGCCAGCACCCAGAGGGGGGGTGGCACAGATACGCAGTATTTT.

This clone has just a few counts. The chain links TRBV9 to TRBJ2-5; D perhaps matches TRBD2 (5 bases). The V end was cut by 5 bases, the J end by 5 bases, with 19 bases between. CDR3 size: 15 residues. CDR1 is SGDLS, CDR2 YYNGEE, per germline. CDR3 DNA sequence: TGTGCCAGCAGTCTCCGGGCGGGCCTTGAGGAGACCCAGTACTTC. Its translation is CASSLRAGLEETQYF.

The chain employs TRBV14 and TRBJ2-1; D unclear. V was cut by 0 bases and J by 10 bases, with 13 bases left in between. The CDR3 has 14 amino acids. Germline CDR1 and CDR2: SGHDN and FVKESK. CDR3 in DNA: TGTGCCAGCAGCCAAGAGCGAGTCTCCATAGAGCAGTTCTTC. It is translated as CASSQERVSIEQFF.

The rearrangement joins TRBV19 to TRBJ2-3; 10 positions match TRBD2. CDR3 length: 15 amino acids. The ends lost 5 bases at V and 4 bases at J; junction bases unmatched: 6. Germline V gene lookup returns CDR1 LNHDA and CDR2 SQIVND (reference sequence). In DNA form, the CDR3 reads TGTGCCAGTAGTCGGGGTAGCGGGAGGCCAGATACGCAGTATTTT. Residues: CASSRGSGRPDTQYF.

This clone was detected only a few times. For the CDR3, the DNA is TGTGCCAGCACCCGGACAGGGCCGGACTACGAGCAGTACTTC. Translated, it gives CASTRTGPDYEQYF. V usage is TRBV6-1 and J usage is TRBJ2-7; 8 bases fit TRBD1. V trimming: 7 bases; J trimming: 3 bases; junction bases outside the gene matches: 8. Germline assignment: CDR1 MNHNS and CDR2 SASEGT. There are 14 residues in the CDR3.

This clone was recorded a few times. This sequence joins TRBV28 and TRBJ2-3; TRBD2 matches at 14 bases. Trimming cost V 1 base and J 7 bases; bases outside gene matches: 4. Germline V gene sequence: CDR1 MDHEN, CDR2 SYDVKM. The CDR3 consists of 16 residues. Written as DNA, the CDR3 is TGTGCCAGCAGTTTATACGGGACTAGCGGGAGTTATACGCAGTATTTT. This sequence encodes CASSLYGTSGSYTQYF.

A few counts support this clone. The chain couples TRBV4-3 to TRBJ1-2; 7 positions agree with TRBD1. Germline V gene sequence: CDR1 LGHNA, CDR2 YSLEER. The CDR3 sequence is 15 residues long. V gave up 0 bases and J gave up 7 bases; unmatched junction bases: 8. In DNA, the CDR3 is TGCGCCAGCAGCCAAGATTTCGGGACAGTGCTTGGCTACACCTTC. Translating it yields CASSQDFGTVLGYTF.

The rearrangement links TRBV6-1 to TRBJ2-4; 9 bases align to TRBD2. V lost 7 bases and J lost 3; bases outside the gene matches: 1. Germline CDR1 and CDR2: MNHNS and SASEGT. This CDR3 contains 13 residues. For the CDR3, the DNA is TGTGCCAGCATGACTAGCGGCAAAAACATTCAGTACTTC. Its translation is CASMTSGKNIQYF.

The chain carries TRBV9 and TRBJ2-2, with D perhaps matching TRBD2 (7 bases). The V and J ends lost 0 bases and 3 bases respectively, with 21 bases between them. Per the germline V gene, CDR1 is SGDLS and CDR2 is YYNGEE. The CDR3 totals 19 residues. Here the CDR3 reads CASSVGLNSGGEDTGELFF. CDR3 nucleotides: TGTGCCAGCAGCGTAGGCTTGAATTCGGGGGGCGAGGACACCGGGGAGCTGTTTTTT.

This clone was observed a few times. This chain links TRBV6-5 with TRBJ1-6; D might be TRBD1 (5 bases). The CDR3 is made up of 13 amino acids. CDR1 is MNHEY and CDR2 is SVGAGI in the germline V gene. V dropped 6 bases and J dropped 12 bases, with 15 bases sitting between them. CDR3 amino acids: CASRAGLRGPLHF. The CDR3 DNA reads TGTGCCAGCAGGGCGGGGCTCCGAGGACCCCTCCACTTT.

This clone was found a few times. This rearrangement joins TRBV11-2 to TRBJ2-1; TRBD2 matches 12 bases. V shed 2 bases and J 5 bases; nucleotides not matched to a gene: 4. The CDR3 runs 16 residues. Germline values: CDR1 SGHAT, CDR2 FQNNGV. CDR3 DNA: TGTGCCAGCAGCTTACTAGCGGGAGGGCCCAACAATGAGCAGTTCTTC. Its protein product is CASSLLAGGPNNEQFF.

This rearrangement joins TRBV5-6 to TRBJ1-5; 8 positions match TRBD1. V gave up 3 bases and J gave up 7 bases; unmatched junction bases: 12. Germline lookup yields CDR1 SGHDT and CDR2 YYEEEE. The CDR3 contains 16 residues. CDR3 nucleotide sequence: TGTGCCAGCAGCTCGGACAGGGTGGGACGGGGGCAGCCCCAGCATTTT. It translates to CASSSDRVGRGQPQHF.

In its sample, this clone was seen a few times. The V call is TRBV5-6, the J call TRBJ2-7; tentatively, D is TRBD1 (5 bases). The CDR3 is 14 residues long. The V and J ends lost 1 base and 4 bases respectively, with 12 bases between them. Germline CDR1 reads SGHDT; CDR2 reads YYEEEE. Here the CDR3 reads CASSLIDRWYEQYF. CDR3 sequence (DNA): TGTGCCAGCAGCTTGATAGACAGATGGTACGAGCAGTACTTC.

The CDR3 DNA reads TGCAGCGTTGATGGGCTAGCGGGAGTAGACGAGCAGTACTTC. Its protein product is CSVDGLAGVDEQYF. The rearrangement joins TRBV29-1 to TRBJ2-7; TRBD2 aligns across 10 bases. Unmatched junction bases numbered 7, after V lost 3 bases and J lost 5 bases. The CDR3 is made up of 14 amino acids. The germline V gene encodes CDR1 SQVTM and CDR2 ANQGSEA.

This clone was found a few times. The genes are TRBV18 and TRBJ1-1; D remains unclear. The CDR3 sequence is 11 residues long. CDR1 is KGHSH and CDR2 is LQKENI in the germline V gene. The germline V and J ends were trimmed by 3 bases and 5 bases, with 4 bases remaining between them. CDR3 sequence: CASSPATEAFF. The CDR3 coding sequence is TGTGCCAGCTCACCGGCTACTGAAGCTTTCTTT.

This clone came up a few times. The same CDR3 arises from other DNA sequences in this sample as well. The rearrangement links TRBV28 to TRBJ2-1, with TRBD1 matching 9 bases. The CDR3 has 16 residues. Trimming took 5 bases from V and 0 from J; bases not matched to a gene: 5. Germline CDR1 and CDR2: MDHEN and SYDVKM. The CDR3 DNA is TGTGCCAGCAGTCCCACAGGGGGCCTCTCCTACAATGAGCAGTTCTTC. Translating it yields CASSPTGGLSYNEQFF.